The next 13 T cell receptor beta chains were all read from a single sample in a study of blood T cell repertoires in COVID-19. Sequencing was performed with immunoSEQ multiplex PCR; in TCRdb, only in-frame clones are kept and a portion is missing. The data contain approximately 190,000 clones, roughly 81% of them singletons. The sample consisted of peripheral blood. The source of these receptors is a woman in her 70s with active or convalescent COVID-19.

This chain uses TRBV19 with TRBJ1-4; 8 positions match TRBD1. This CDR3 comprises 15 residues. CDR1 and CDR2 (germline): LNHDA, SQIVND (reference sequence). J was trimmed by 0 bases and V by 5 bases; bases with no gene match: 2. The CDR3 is CASSPGGATNEKLFF. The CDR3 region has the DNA TGTGCCAGTAGTCCAGGGGGCGCAACTAATGAAAAACTGTTTTTT.

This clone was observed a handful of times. Written as DNA, the CDR3 is TGTGCCAGCAGCCCGGGTGGTGCCGAGCAGTACTTC. Translating it yields CASSPGGAEQYF. This rearrangement joins TRBV5-4 to TRBJ2-7; no firm D call. Per the germline V gene, CDR1 is SGHNT and CDR2 is YYREEE (reference sequence). V dropped 4 bases and J dropped 6 bases, with 11 bases sitting between them. This CDR3 spans 12 amino acids.

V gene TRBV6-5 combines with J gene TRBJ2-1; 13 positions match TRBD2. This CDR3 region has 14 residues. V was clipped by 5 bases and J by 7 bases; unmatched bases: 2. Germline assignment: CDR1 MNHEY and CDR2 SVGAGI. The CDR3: CASSRTSGRNEQFF. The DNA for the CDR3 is TGTGCCAGCAGTAGGACTAGCGGGAGAAATGAGCAGTTCTTC.

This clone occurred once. The DNA of the CDR3 is TGTGCCAGCAGTTTTAGGGACAGGGAAGCTTTCTTT. Amino acid sequence: CASSFRDREAFF. The chain uses TRBV12-3 or TRBV12-4 and TRBJ1-1; 8 nucleotides agree with TRBD1. With V trimmed by 3 bases and J by 8 bases, 2 bases remained unmatched. The CDR3 spans 12 residues.

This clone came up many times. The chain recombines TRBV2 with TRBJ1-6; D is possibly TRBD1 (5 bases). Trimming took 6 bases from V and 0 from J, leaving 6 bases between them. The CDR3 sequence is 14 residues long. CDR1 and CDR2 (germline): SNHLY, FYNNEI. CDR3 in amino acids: CASSGGSYNSPLHF. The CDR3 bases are TGTGCCAGCAGCGGGGGCTCCTATAATTCACCCCTCCACTTT.

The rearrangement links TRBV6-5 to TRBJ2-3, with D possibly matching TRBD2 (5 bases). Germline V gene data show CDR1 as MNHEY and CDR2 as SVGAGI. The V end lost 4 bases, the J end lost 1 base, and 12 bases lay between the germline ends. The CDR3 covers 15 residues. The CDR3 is CASSLVRTRTDTQYF. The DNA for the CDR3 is TGTGCCAGCAGTTTGGTGAGGACTCGCACAGATACGCAGTATTTT.

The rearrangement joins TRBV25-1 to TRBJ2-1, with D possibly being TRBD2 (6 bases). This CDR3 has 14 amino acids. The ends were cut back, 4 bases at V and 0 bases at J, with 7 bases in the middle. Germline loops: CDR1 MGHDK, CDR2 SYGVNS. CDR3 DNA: TGTGCCAGCAGTGCCGGGGGCTCCTACAATGAGCAGTTCTTC. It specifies CASSAGGSYNEQFF.

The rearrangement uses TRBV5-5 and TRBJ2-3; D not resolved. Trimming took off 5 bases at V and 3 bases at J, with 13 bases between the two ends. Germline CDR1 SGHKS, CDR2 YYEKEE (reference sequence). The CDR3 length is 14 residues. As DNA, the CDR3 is TGTGCCAGCAGGTTTAACTACCTTACAGATACGCAGTATTTT. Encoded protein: CASRFNYLTDTQYF.

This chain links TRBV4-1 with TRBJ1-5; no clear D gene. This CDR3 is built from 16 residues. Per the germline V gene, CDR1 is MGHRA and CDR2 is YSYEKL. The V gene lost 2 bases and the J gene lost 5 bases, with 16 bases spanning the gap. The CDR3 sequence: CASSQNSVAAYQPQHF. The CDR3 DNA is TGCGCCAGCAGCCAAAACTCGGTTGCCGCATATCAGCCCCAGCATTTT.

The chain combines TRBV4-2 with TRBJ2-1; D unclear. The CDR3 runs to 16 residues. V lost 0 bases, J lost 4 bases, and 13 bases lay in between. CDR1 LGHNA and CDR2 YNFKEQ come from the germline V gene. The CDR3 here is CASSQEAAAKYNEQFF. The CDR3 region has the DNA TGTGCCAGCAGCCAAGAGGCGGCAGCCAAATACAATGAGCAGTTCTTC.

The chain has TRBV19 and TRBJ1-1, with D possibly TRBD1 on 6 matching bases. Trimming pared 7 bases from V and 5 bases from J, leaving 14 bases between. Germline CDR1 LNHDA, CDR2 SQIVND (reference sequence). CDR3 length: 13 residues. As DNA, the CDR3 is TGTGCCAGTACCCCACAGGGATGGACTGAAGCTTTCTTT. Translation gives CASTPQGWTEAFF.

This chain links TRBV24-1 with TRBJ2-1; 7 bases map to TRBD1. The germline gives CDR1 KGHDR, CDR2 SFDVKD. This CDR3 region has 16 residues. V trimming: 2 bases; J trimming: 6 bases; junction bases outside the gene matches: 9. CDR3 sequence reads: CATSDSTGISGNEQFF. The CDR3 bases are TGTGCCACCAGTGATTCGACAGGGATCTCCGGCAATGAGCAGTTCTTC.

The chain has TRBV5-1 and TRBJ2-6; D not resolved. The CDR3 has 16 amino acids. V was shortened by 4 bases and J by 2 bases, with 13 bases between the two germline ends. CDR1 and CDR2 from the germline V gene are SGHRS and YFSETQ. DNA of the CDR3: TGCGCCAGCAGCAAAACGGTTTTTACTGGGGCCAACGTCCTGACTTTC. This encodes CASSKTVFTGANVLTF.